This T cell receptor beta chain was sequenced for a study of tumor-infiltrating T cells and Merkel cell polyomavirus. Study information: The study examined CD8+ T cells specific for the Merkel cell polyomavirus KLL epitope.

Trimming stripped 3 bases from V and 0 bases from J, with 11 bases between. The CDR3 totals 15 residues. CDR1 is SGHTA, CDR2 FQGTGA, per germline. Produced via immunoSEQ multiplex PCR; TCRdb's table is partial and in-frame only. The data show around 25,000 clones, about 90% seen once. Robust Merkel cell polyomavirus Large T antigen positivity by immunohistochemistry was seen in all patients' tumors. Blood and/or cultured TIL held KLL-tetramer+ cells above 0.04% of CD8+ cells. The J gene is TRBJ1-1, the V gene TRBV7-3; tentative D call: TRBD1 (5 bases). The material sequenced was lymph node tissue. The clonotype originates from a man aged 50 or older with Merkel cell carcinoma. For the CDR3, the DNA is TGTGCCAGCAGCTTGGGGCAGGGTATGAACACTGAAGCTTTCTTT. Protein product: CASSLGQGMNTEAFF.